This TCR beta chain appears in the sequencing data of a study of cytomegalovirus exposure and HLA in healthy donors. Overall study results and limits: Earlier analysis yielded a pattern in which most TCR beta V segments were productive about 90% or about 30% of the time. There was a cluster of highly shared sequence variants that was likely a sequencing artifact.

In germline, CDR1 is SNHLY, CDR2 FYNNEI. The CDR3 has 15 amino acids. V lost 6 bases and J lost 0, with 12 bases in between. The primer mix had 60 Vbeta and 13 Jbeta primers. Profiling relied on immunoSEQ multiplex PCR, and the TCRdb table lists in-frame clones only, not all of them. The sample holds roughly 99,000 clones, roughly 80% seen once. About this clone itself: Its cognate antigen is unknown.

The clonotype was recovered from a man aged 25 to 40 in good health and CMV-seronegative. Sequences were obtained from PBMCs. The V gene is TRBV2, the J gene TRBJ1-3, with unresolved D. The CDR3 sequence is CASSATHSSGNTIYF. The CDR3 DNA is TGTGCCAGCAGCGCGACACACAGCTCTGGAAACACCATATATTTT.